The sequence of this TCR beta chain was determined in a study of T cell responses to AZD1222 COVID-19 vaccine. Study conclusions and caveats: Donors, mostly white British, included more females; clonal diversity was possibly underestimated. The repertoires were collected only after the peak T cell response.

Profiling relied on immunoSEQ multiplex PCR, and the TCRdb table lists in-frame clones only, not all of them. The repertoire holds about 86,000 clones, with approximately 80% as singletons. The germline CDR1 and CDR2 sequences are ENHRY and SYGVKD. The CDR3 runs 12 residues. V lost 6 bases and J lost 3, with 8 bases in between. On this clone itself: As yet, its antigen is unknown.

The chain combines TRBV10-3 with TRBJ2-5; tentative D call: TRBD2 (5 bases). The sequence came from an adult in good health. Source: peripheral blood, taken on day 0 of AZD1222 vaccination. This chain's CDR3 is CAIRWREETQYF. CDR3 nucleotide sequence: TGTGCCATCAGGTGGCGGGAAGAGACCCAGTACTTC.